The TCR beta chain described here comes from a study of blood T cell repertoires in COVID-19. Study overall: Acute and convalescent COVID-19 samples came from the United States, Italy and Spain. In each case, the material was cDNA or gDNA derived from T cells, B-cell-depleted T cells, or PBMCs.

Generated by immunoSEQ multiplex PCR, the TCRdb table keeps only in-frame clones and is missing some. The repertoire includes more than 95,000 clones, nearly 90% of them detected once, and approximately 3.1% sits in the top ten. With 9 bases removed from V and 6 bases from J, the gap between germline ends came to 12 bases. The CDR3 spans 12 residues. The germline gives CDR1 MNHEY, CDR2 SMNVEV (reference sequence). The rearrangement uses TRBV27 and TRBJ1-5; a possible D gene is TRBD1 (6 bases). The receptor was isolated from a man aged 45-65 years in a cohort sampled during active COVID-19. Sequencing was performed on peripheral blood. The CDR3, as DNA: TGTGCCAGTGGACAGATCTCTCAGCCCCAGCATTTT. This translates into CASGQISQPQHF.